This T cell receptor beta chain was recorded in a study of Ad26.COV2.S vaccination and SARS-CoV-2 variants. The CDR3 loop spans 15 amino acids. Study-wide results and caveats: A substantial breadth of spike-specific CD8+ and CD4+ T cell responses after vaccination has been reported.

The treatment here: around 19 received Ad26.COV2.S at low or high dose, single or two shots; 5 received placebo; per-sample allocation not given. Day 63 following the first vaccine or placebo injection was when the samples were taken. This table comes from immunoSEQ multiplex PCR, and its TCRdb copy is limited to in-frame clones, with some not included. The sample shows over 350,000 clones, about nine tenths of them seen only once. Of note for this clone: Antigen unknown.

The material sequenced was peripheral blood, taken in a trial of Ad26.COV2.S vaccine versus placebo. The J gene is TRBJ2-1, the V gene TRBV21-1; the D segment call TRBD1 is taken from the table without a DNA check. TRBV21-1 has pseudogene status. The source is a person aged 18-60 years who received the Ad26.COV2.S COVID-19 vaccine or a placebo. Here the CDR3 DNA reads TGTGCCAGCAGCCATCAGGGAAGCTCCTACAATGAGCAGTTCTTC. Amino acids: CASSHQGSSYNEQFF.